Relative to its sample, the clone carrying this T cell receptor (delta chain) is medium-sized (0.01 to 0.1%). The data were obtained in a study of human gamma delta and Vdelta1 T cells. TCRdb reprocessed the PCR reads through CATT. This sample carries about 820 delta-chain clones, approximately 17% of them seen once, and the ten largest clones take roughly two thirds. Germline lookup yields CDR1 TSWWSYY and CDR2 QGS. The CDR3 contains 24 residues. V lost 2 bases, J lost 0 bases, and 30 bases stayed unmatched. The V and J genes are TRDV1 and TRDJ1; 7 bases are a match to TRDD2. The origin of this receptor is a human donor in good health. Input material: Vdelta1 gamma-delta T cells from blood. The CDR3 loop is CALGEYTSLFLRFALGNYTDKLIF. CDR3 nucleotides: TGTGCTCTTGGGGAATACACTTCCCTTTTCCTACGTTTTGCCTTGGGGAATTACACCGATAAACTCATCTTT.